This T cell receptor (beta chain) was sequenced during a study of blood T cell repertoires in COVID-19. At the level of the study: The samples span acute and convalescent COVID-19 from the United States, Italy and Spain. In each case, the material was cDNA or gDNA derived from T cells, B-cell-depleted T cells, or PBMCs.

Original data processing: Scientists estimated how many nucleated cells there were by amplifying reference gene primers. Libraries were prepared by immunoSEQ multiplex PCR; TCRdb keeps only in-frame clonotypes and omits some of them. V, J and clone size reflect that table, while D and trimming were determined from the DNA. The sample yields around 310,000 clones, around 89% seen once. In germline, CDR1 is LGHDT, CDR2 YNNKEL (reference sequence). The CDR3 consists of 15 residues. Enrolled during active infection, Seattle patients were then followed longitudinally. With respect to this clone: One junction end disagrees with the germline gene, perhaps due to a read error. The identical CDR3 is also encoded by other nucleotide sequences in the sample.

Material for sequencing was peripheral blood. This TCR came from a woman aged 35 to 49 with COVID-19, enrolled during active disease. The chain is built from TRBV3-1 (or the pseudogene TRBV3-2) and TRBJ2-3, with D unclear. The chain's CDR3 is CASSQGYGSTDTQYF. The CDR3 DNA reads TGTGCCAGCAGTCAAGGATACGGTAGCACAGATACGCAGTATTTT.